This passage covers 3 T cell receptor beta chains from one sample sequenced in a study of T cell repertoires in ileal Crohn's disease. Only in-frame clones appear in the TCRdb table, and some are missing; sequencing was by immunoSEQ multiplex PCR. Among roughly 4,700 clones listed, about four fifths were seen once. The sequenced material came from ileal tissue. The receptors were sampled from an adult with Crohn's disease.

The gene calls are TRBV10-1 and TRBJ1-1; D is perhaps TRBD1 (5 bases). In germline, CDR1 is WNHNN, CDR2 SYGVQD (reference sequence). V was trimmed by 3 bases and J by 5 bases, leaving 13 bases between them. This CDR3 contains 14 residues. The CDR3 sequence is CASSEVPGGTEAFF. The CDR3 nucleotides read TGCGCCAGCAGTGAAGTCCCGGGGGGGACTGAAGCTTTCTTT.

V gene TRBV30 combines with J gene TRBJ2-2, with a tentative D call TRBD1 (6 bases). V was trimmed by 7 bases and J by 5 bases, leaving 17 bases between them. CDR1 is GTSNPN and CDR2 is SVGIG in the germline V gene (reference sequence). The CDR3 totals 14 residues. The CDR3 DNA follows: TGTGCCTCCCGGGACATACTGAAAACCGGGGAGCTGTTTTTT. This sequence encodes CASRDILKTGELFF.

This rearrangement joins TRBV10-3 to TRBJ2-2; 13 bases map to TRBD2. There are 18 residues in the CDR3. Looked up from germline, CDR1 is ENHRY and CDR2 is SYGVKD. The ends lost 4 bases at V and 3 bases at J; junction bases unmatched: 8. CDR3 DNA: TGTGCCATCAGTGGGACTAGCGGGGGACCCCGAGACACCGGGGAGCTGTTTTTT. It is translated as CAISGTSGGPRDTGELFF.